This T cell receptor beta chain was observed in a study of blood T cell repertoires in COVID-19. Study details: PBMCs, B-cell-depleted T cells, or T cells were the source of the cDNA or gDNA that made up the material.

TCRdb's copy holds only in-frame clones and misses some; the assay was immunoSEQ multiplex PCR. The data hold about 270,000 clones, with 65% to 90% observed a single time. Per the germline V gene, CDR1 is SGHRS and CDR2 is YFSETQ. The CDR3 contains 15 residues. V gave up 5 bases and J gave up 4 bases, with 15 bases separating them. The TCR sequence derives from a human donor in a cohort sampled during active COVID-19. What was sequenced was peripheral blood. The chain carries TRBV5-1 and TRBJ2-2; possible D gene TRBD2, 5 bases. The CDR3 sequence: CASRFDLAITGELFF. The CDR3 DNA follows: TGCGCCAGCAGATTCGACCTAGCTATCACCGGGGAGCTGTTTTTT.